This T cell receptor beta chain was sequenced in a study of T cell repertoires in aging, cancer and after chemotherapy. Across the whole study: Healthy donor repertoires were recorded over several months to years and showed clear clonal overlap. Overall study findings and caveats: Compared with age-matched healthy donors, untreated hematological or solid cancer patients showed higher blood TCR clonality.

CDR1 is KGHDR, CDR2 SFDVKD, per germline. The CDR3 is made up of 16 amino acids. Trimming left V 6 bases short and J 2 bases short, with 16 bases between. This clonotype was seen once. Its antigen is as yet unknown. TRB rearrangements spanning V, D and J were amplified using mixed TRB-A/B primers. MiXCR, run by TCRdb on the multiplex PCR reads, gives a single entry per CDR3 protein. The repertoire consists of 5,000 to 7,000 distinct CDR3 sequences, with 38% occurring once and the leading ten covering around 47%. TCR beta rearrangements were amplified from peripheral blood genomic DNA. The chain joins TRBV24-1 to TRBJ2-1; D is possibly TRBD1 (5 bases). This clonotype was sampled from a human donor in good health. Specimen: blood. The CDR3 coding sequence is TGTGCCACCAGTACTTCCGGACACCTTACCTACAATGAGCAGTTCTTC. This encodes CATSTSGHLTYNEQFF.